The clone carrying this T cell receptor (beta chain) is a singleton in its sample. In the authors' workflow: Nucleated cell number was recorded as an estimate derived from reference gene primer amplification. Clones were sequenced by immunoSEQ multiplex PCR, and TCRdb holds only the in-frame ones, with some missing. V and J calls and clone size are copied from that table; D and trimming were computed from the DNA. The table shows about 190,000 clones, with approximately 79% occurring only once. These data belong to a study of blood T cell repertoires in COVID-19. Across the study: In each case, the material was cDNA or gDNA derived from T cells, B-cell-depleted T cells, or PBMCs.

Germline CDR1 and CDR2: MNHEY and SVGEGT. CDR3 size: 12 residues. V was clipped by 2 bases and J by 4 bases, with 6 bases between them. The TCR was taken from a woman between 50 and 59 years old with acute or convalescent COVID-19. This rearrangement joins TRBV6-2 or TRBV6-3 to TRBJ2-7; D is unresolved. Sequencing was performed on peripheral blood. CDR3 in DNA: TGTGCCAGCAGTTACCCGAGGTACGAGCAGTACTTC. Translation: CASSYPRYEQYF.